This T cell receptor (beta chain) was found in a study of blood T cell repertoires in COVID-19. Turning to the study itself: There were acute and convalescent COVID-19 samples, and they came from the United States, Italy and Spain.

Followed over time, Seattle patients had been enrolled while infection was active. Original data processing: Scientists estimated how many nucleated cells there were by amplifying reference gene primers. The table came from immunoSEQ multiplex PCR; TCRdb's copy has only in-frame clones and leaves some out. The DNA was the basis for D and trimming; V, J and clone size are from that table. Here the sample spans 250,000 or so clones, around 90% being singletons. The sample was peripheral blood. This sequence was found in a woman aged 60-75 years with COVID-19, enrolled during active disease.

CDR3 amino acids: CSVKPGQTYEQYF. CDR3 bases: TGCAGCGTTAAACCGGGACAGACCTACGAGCAGTACTTC. This sequence joins TRBV29-1 and TRBJ2-7; 7 nucleotides agree with TRBD1. The CDR3 extends over 13 amino acids. V was pared by 5 bases and J by 2 bases, with 6 bases of the junction left unmatched. Germline-derived CDR1 and CDR2 are SQVTM and ANQGSEA.